Each of the 23 T cell receptor beta chains below was sequenced from the same sample in a study of Tregs in tolerant kidney transplant recipients. The nonmyeloablative bone marrow transplants came from related graft donors, with transient mixed chimerism. Assay: immunoSEQ multiplex PCR; the TCRdb copy retains only in-frame clones and omits some. The sample lists 95,000 or so clones, more than 85% seen once, with about 1.5% in the top ten. The sequencing used CD4+ T cells from blood (PBMCs), collected 12 months after the transplant. These receptors came from a human patient who received a combined kidney and bone marrow transplant. Some T cells could come from the graft donor.

The chain joins TRBV10-3 to TRBJ2-5, with 11 bases that match TRBD2. Trimming took 9 bases from V and 4 from J; bases not matched to a gene: 1. Germline V gene lookup returns CDR1 ENHRY and CDR2 SYGVKD. The CDR3 is made up of 12 amino acids. The chain's CDR3 is CAISGGGETQYF. In DNA, the CDR3 is TGTGCCATTAGCGGGGGGGGAGAGACCCAGTACTTC.

The V call is TRBV5-1, the J call TRBJ2-3; 10 bases fit TRBD2. Germline V gives CDR1 SGHRS, CDR2 YFSETQ. This CDR3 contains 16 residues. V lost 4 bases and J lost 0; bases outside the gene matches: 5. The chain's CDR3 is CASSASGGGSTDTQYF. The CDR3 DNA follows: TGCGCCAGCAGCGCAAGCGGGGGGGGTAGCACAGATACGCAGTATTTT.

This chain joins TRBV30 and TRBJ1-1; no firm D call. The germline CDR1 and CDR2 sequences are GTSNPN and SVGIG (reference sequence). CDR3 length: 13 residues. The ends were cut back, 0 bases at V and 1 base at J, with 6 bases in the middle. The CDR3 loop is CAWSVRWNTEAFF. CDR3 in DNA: TGTGCCTGGAGTGTCCGGTGGAACACTGAAGCTTTCTTT.

The chain joins TRBV5-1 to TRBJ2-1; 8 bases agree with TRBD1. The CDR3 spans 14 residues. CDR1 and CDR2 (germline): SGHRS, YFSETQ. V trimming: 5 bases; J trimming: 3 bases; junction bases outside the gene matches: 4. CDR3 DNA: TGCGCCAGCAGGGGACAGGCGGGCTACAATGAGCAGTTCTTC. Protein: CASRGQAGYNEQFF.

The rearrangement joins TRBV5-1 to TRBJ2-7, with D possibly being TRBD2 (6 bases). Germline assignment: CDR1 SGHRS and CDR2 YFSETQ. This CDR3 is built from 15 residues. V was cut by 2 bases and J by 2 bases, with 14 bases left in between. This CDR3 reads CASSFTGTDPYEQYF. CDR3 in DNA: TGCGCCAGCAGCTTCACCGGGACTGACCCCTACGAGCAGTACTTC.

The chain links TRBV11-2 to TRBJ2-3; TRBD1 might be the D (6 bases). This CDR3 has 15 amino acids. Trimming took 5 bases from V and 0 from J, leaving 12 bases between them. Per germline, CDR1 SGHAT and CDR2 FQNNGV. In DNA, the CDR3 is TGTGCCAGCAGCGAACAGGGTTTTAGCACAGATACGCAGTATTTT. This gives the protein CASSEQGFSTDTQYF. Supplemented by reference TRBV11-2 and TRBJ2-3, the full variable domain reads EAGVAQSPRYKIIEKRQSVAFWCNPISGHATLYWYQQILGQGPKLLIQFQNNGVVDDSQLPKDRFSAERLKGVDSTLKIQPAKLEDSAVYLCASSEQGFSTDTQYFGPGTRLTVL.

This sequence joins TRBV7-3 and TRBJ2-1, with D tentatively TRBD1 (6 bases). CDR3 length: 15 amino acids. The V gene's germline CDR1 is SGHTA and CDR2 FQGTGA. Trimming shortened V by 5 bases and J by 5 bases, and 16 bases separated the two germline ends. Here the CDR3 DNA reads TGTGCCAGCAGCCTGGCTGGCCCAGGGGACAATGAGCAGTTCTTC. This translates into CASSLAGPGDNEQFF.

V is TRBV6-5 and J is TRBJ2-7; D perhaps matches TRBD2 (5 bases). CDR1 is MNHEY and CDR2 is SVGAGI in the germline V gene. Trimming took off 6 bases at V and 5 bases at J, with 17 bases between the two ends. This CDR3 has 14 amino acids. This CDR3 reads CASSRDIRVHEQYF. Written as DNA, the CDR3 is TGTGCCAGCAGCCGGGATATTAGGGTCCACGAGCAGTACTTC.

The chain couples TRBV14 to TRBJ2-7, with 10 positions matching TRBD2. Losses at the gene ends were 0 bases for V and 6 bases for J; bases not matched to a gene: 8. This CDR3 is built from 16 residues. In germline, CDR1 is SGHDN, CDR2 FVKESK. In nucleotides, the CDR3 is TGTGCCAGCAGCCAAGATGAGGGAGGACTAGCGGTCGAGCAGTACTTC. Translated, it gives CASSQDEGGLAVEQYF.

The chain uses TRBV27 and TRBJ1-5; the D gene is possibly TRBD1 (6 bases). Germline values: CDR1 MNHEY, CDR2 SMNVEV (reference sequence). The CDR3 consists of 15 residues. V was cut by 6 bases and J by 0 bases, with 12 bases left in between. CDR3 sequence reads: CASRHRALSNQPQHF. The CDR3 nucleotides are TGTGCCAGCAGGCACAGGGCTCTTAGCAATCAGCCCCAGCATTTT.

J is TRBJ2-2 and V is TRBV19; TRBD2 aligns across 10 bases. The germline V gene encodes CDR1 LNHDA and CDR2 SQIVND (reference sequence). Unmatched junction bases numbered 6, after V lost 5 bases and J lost 6 bases. CDR3 length: 15 amino acids. The CDR3 spells CASSEPSGSAGELFF. In DNA, the CDR3 is TGTGCCAGTAGTGAGCCTAGCGGGAGCGCCGGGGAGCTGTTTTTT.

The rearrangement joins TRBV6-5 to TRBJ1-4; 9 nucleotides agree with TRBD1. V lost 5 bases, J lost 8 bases, and 9 bases stayed unmatched. The CDR3 runs to 15 residues. The germline gives CDR1 MNHEY, CDR2 SVGAGI. CDR3 bases: TGTGCCAGCAGTACCTGGACAGGGGAGGGCGAAAAACTGTTTTTT. Its protein is CASSTWTGEGEKLFF.

The rearrangement uses TRBV15 and TRBJ1-4; 8 bases map to TRBD1. Trimming removed 4 bases from V and 7 bases from J; junction bases left unmatched: 11. The CDR3 has 16 residues. Germline V lookup: CDR1 LNHNV, CDR2 YYDKDF (reference sequence). CDR3 sequence reads: CATSIMTRGRAEKLFF. The DNA of the CDR3 is TGTGCCACCAGCATAATGACCAGGGGGCGAGCTGAAAAACTGTTTTTT.

This chain links TRBV7-3 with TRBJ2-2, with TRBD1 identical over 9 bases. The CDR3 sequence is 18 residues long. The V gene's germline CDR1 is SGHTA and CDR2 FQGTGA. V was clipped by 5 bases and J by 6 bases; unmatched bases: 16. For the CDR3, the DNA is TGTGCCAGCAGCCCAAAACCCCGGGGGACAGGGTGGGCCGGGGAGCTGTTTTTT. As protein: CASSPKPRGTGWAGELFF.

The V call is TRBV28, the J call TRBJ1-2, with 12 bases matching TRBD1. CDR3 length equals 16 residues. J gave up 6 bases and V 6 bases, and 11 bases lay outside the gene matches. Germline V CDR1 and CDR2: MDHEN, SYDVKM. CDR3 residues: CASRHARDRGLNGYTF. The CDR3 DNA follows: TGTGCCAGCAGGCACGCCCGGGACAGGGGGCTCAATGGCTACACCTTC.

This chain joins TRBV27 and TRBJ2-7; 11 nucleotides agree with TRBD2. CDR1 MNHEY and CDR2 SMNVEV come from the germline V gene (reference sequence). CDR3 length: 15 residues. The ends lost 6 bases at V and 3 bases at J; junction bases unmatched: 7. CDR3 residues: CASRLAGAMNYEQYF. The CDR3 DNA reads as TGTGCCAGCAGACTAGCGGGGGCGATGAACTACGAGCAGTACTTC.

The gene calls are TRBV5-4 and TRBJ2-5, with a weak D call TRBD2 (6 bases). Trimming left V 0 bases short and J 2 bases short, with 20 bases between. Looked up from germline, CDR1 is SGHNT and CDR2 is YYREEE (reference sequence). The CDR3 is made up of 18 amino acids. CDR3 DNA: TGTGCCAGCAGCTTGGGGTGGGCGGGGAGCTCCTCTCAAGAGACCCAGTACTTC. It codes for CASSLGWAGSSSQETQYF.

V is TRBV6-4 and J is TRBJ2-7; the match to TRBD2 covers 11 bases. Trimming took 2 bases from V and 3 from J; bases not matched to a gene: 15. Looked up from germline, CDR1 is MRHNA and CDR2 is SNTAGT. The length of the CDR3 is 19 residues. For the CDR3, the DNA is TGTGCCAGCAGTGACAAAGTTGCAGGTCCGGGACTAGCGGACTACGAGCAGTACTTC. It translates to CASSDKVAGPGLADYEQYF.

The chain recombines TRBV9 with TRBJ2-3; TRBD2 agrees at 9 bases. The CDR3 extends over 16 amino acids. J lost 4 bases, V lost 0 bases, and 6 bases had no gene match. Germline loops: CDR1 SGDLS, CDR2 YYNGEE. DNA of the CDR3: TGTGCCAGCAGCGTAGAGCTAGCGGGGTGGTCAGATACGCAGTATTTT. It specifies CASSVELAGWSDTQYF.

CDR3 amino acids: CASSTTGIHTGELFF. CDR3 coding DNA: TGTGCCAGCAGCACCACAGGGATTCACACCGGGGAGCTGTTTTTT. The chain joins TRBV5-4 to TRBJ2-2; TRBD1 is a possible D gene (6 bases). V lost 4 bases, J lost 3 bases, and 13 bases lay in between. This CDR3 spans 15 amino acids. Germline CDR1 reads SGHNT; CDR2 reads YYREEE (reference sequence).

The chain employs TRBV7-2 and TRBJ1-4; the match to TRBD1 covers 7 bases. CDR3 length equals 16 residues. Germline V CDR1 and CDR2: SGHTA, FQGNSA. V trimming: 0 bases; J trimming: 11 bases; junction bases outside the gene matches: 12. The CDR3 region is CASSLAGGVSGGKLFF. CDR3 nucleotide sequence: TGTGCCAGCAGCTTAGCAGGTGGAGTGTCAGGGGGGAAACTGTTTTTT.

The rearrangement links TRBV5-8 to TRBJ2-7; D is unresolved. CDR1 SGHTS and CDR2 YDEGEE come from the germline V gene. This CDR3 spans 12 amino acids. V was trimmed by 4 bases and J by 0 bases, leaving 5 bases between them. CDR3 amino acids: CASSQISYEQYF. In DNA, the CDR3 is TGTGCCAGCAGCCAAATCTCCTACGAGCAGTACTTC.

This chain connects TRBV5-4 to TRBJ2-5; TRBD2 aligns across 9 bases. V lost 6 bases to trimming and J lost 5 bases; unmatched junction nucleotides: 11. Per the germline V gene, CDR1 is SGHNT and CDR2 is YYREEE (reference sequence). This CDR3 has 15 amino acids. The DNA for the CDR3 is TGTGCCAGCACCAAAATAGCGGGAGAACGTGAGACCCAGTACTTC. This encodes CASTKIAGERETQYF.